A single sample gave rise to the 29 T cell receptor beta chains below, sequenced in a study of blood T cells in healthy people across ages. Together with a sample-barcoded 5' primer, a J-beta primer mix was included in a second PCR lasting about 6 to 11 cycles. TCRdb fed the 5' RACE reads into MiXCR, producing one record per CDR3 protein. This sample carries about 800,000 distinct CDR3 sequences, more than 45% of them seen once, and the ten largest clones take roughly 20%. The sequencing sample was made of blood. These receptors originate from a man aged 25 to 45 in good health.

The CDR3 protein is CSATGLAGGLNQETQYF. The DNA for the CDR3 is TGCAGTGCAACCGGACTAGCGGGGGGCCTTAACCAAGAGACCCAGTACTTC. The chain couples TRBV20-1 to TRBJ2-5; 14 bases fit TRBD2. The V segment lost 6 bases and the J segment 0 bases; nucleotides outside the gene matches: 9. CDR3 length: 17 amino acids. Per the germline V gene, CDR1 is DFQATT and CDR2 is SNEGSKA (reference sequence).

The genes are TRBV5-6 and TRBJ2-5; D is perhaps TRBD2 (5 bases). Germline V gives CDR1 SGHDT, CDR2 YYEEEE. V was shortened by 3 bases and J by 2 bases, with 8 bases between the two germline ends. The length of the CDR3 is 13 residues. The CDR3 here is CASSYTSQETQYF. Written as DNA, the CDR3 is TGTGCCAGCAGCTATACTAGTCAAGAGACCCAGTACTTC.

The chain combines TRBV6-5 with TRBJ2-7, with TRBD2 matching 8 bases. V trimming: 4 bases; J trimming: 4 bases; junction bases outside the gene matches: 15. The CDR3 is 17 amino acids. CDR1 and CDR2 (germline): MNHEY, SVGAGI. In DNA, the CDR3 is TGTGCCAGCAGTTCCCCGGGACTAGGATTGAGGGGATACGAGCAGTACTTC. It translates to CASSSPGLGLRGYEQYF.

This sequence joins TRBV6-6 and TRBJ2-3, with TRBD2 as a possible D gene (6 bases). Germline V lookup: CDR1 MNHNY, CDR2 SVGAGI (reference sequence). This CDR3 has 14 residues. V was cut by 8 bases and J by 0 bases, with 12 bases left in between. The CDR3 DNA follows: TGTGCCAGCGCGGCGGGAATAAGCACAGATACGCAGTATTTT. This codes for CASAAGISTDTQYF.

The CDR3 bases are TGTGCCAGCAGTAGGAGTTCCTATGGAGGCTACACCTTC. Translating it yields CASSRSSYGGYTF. The gene calls are TRBV6-5 and TRBJ1-2; D unclear. In germline, CDR1 is MNHEY, CDR2 SVGAGI. The CDR3 length is 13 residues. Trimming removed 5 bases from V and 8 bases from J, with 15 bases in between.

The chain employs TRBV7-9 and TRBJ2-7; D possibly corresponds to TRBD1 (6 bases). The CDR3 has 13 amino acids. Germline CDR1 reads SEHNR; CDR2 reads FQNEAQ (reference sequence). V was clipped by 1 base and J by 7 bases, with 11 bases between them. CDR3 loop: CASSLGAGEEQYF. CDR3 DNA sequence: TGTGCCAGCAGCTTAGGGGCAGGGGAAGAGCAGTACTTC.

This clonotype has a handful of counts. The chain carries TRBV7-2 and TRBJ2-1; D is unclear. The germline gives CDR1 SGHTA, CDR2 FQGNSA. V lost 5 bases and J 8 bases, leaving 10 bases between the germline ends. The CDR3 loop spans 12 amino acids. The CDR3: CASSPQADEQFF. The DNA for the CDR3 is TGTGCCAGCAGCCCCCAGGCGGATGAGCAGTTCTTC.

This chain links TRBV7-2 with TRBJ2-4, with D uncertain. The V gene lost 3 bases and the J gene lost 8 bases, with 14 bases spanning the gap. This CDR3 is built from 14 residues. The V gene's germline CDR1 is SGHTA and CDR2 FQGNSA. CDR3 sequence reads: CASSFFVLRDIQYF. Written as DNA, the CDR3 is TGTGCCAGCAGCTTCTTTGTCCTAAGGGACATTCAGTACTTC.

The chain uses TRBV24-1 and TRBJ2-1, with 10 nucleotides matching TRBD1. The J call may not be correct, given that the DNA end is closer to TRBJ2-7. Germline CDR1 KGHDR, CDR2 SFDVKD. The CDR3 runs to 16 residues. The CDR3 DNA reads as TGTGCCACCAGTGATTCCCGGGACAGGGGTCCCTACGAGCAGTACTTC. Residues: CATSDSRDRGPYEQYF.

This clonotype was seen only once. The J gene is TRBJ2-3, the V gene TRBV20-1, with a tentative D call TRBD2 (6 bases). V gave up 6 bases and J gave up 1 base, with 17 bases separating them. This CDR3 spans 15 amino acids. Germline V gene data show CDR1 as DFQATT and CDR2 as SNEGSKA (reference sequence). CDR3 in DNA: TGCAGTGCCCCGCCTCCCGGAGGGGGCACAGATACGCAGTATTTT. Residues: CSAPPPGGGTDTQYF.

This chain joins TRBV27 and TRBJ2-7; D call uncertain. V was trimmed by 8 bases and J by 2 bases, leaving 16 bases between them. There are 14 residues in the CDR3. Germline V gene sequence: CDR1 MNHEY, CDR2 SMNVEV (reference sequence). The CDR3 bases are TGTGCCAGCCAAACCCTGGGGATTCCCTACGAGCAGTACTTC. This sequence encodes CASQTLGIPYEQYF.

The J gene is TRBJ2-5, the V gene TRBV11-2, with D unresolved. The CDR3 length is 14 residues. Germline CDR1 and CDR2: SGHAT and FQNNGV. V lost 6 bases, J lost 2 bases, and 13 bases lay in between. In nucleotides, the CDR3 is TGTGCCAGCAGGGCCTACGCGGATCAAGAGACCCAGTACTTC. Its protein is CASRAYADQETQYF.

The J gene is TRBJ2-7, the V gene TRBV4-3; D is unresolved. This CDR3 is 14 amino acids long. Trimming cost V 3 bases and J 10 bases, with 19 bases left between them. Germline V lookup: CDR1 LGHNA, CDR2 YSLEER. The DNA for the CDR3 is TGCGCCAGCAGCCAGGACCGTTTACCCTCTGAACAGTACTTC. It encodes CASSQDRLPSEQYF.

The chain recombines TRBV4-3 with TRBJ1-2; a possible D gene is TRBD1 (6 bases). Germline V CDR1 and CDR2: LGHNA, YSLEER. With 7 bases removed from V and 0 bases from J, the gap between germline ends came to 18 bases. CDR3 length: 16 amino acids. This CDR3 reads CASTLDQGTTNYGYTF. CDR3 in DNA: TGCGCCAGCACGCTTGACCAGGGGACGACTAACTATGGCTACACCTTC.

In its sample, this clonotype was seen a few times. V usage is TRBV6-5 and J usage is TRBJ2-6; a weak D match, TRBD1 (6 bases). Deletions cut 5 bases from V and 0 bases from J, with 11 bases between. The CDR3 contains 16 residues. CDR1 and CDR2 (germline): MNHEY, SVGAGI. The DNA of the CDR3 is TGTGCCAGCAGTAGACAGGTGGGCTCTGGGGCCAACGTCCTGACTTTC. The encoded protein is CASSRQVGSGANVLTF.

CDR3 DNA sequence: TGTGCCAGCAGCTCTCTTGGGCAGGGTGACAATGAGCAGTTCTTC. This codes for CASSSLGQGDNEQFF. V is TRBV7-2 and J is TRBJ2-1, with D possibly matching TRBD1 (5 bases). Trimming removed 4 bases from V and 5 bases from J, with 15 bases in between. The CDR3 covers 15 residues. CDR1 is SGHTA and CDR2 is FQGNSA in the germline V gene.

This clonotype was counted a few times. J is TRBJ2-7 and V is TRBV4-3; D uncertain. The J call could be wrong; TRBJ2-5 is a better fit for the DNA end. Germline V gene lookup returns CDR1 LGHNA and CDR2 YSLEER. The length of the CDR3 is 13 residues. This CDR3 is CASSQTPQQTQYF. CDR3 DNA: TGCGCCAGCAGCCAAACCCCTCAGCAGACCCAGTACTTC.

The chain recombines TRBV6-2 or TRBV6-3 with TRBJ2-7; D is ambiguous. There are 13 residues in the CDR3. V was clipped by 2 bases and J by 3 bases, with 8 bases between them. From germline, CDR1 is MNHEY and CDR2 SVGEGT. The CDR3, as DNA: TGTGCCAGCAGTTACGGCAGTGACTACGAGCAGTACTTC. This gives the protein CASSYGSDYEQYF.

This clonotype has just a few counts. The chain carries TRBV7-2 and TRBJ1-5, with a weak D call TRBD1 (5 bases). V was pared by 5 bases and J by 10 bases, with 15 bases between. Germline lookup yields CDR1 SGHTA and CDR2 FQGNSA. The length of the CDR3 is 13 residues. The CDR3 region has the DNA TGTGCCAGCAGCCTTACTACAGGCGGTCCCCAGCATTTT. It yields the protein CASSLTTGGPQHF.

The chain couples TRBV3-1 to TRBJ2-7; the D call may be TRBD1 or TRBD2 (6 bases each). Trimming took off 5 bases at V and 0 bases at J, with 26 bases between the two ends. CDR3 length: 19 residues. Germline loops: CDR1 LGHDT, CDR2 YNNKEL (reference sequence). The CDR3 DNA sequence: TGTGCCAGCAGCAACTCCCTCCGGGGGCCGACACGGAGCTCCTACGAGCAGTACTTC. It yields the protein CASSNSLRGPTRSSYEQYF.

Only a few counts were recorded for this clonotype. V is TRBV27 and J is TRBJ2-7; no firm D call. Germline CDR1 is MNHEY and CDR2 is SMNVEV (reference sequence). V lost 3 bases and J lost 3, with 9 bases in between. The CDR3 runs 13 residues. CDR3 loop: CASSFGRVYEQYF. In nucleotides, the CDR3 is TGTGCCAGCAGTTTTGGACGGGTCTACGAGCAGTACTTC.

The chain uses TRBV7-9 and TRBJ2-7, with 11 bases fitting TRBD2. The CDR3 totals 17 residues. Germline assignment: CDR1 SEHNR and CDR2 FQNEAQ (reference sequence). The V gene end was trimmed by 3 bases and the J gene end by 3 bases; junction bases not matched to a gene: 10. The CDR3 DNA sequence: TGTGCCAGCAGCTTTCTAGCGGGAGGCCACGAGTTCTACGAGCAGTACTTC. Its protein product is CASSFLAGGHEFYEQYF.

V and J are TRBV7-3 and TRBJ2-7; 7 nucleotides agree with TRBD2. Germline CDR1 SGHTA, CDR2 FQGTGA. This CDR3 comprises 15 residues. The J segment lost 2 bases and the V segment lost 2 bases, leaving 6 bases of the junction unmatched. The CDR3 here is CASSLLGLPTYEQYF. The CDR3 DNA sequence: TGTGCCAGCAGCTTATTGGGACTACCTACCTACGAGCAGTACTTC.

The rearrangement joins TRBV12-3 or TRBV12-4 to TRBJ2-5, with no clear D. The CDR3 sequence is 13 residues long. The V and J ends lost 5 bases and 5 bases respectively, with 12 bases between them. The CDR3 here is CASSTGFPETQYF. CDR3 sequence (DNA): TGTGCCAGCAGTACCGGGTTCCCGGAGACCCAGTACTTC.

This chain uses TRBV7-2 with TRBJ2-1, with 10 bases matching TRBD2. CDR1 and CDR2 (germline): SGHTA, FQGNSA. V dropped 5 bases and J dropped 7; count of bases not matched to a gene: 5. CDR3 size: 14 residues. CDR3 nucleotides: TGTGCCAGCAGCCTGCGGACTAGCGGAAATGAGCAGTTCTTC. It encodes CASSLRTSGNEQFF. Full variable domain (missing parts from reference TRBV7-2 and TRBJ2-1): GAGVSQSPSNKVTEKGKDVELRCDPISGHTALYWYRQSLGQGLEFLIYFQGNSAPDKSGLPSDRFSAERTGGSVSTLTIQRTQQEDSAVYLCASSLRTSGNEQFFGPGTRLTVL.

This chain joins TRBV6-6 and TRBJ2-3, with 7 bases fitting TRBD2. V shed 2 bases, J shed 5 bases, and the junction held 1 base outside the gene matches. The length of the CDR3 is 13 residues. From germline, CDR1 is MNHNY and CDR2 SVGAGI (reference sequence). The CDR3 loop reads CASSYVAGDTQYF. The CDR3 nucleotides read TGTGCCAGCAGTTACGTAGCGGGAGATACGCAGTATTTT.

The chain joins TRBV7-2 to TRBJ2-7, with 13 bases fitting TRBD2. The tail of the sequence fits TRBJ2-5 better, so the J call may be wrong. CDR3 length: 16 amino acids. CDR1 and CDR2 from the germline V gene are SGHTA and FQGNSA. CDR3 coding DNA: TGTGCCAGCAGCCGTACTAGCGGGAGGGCCTACGAGACCCAGTACTTC. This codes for CASSRTSGRAYETQYF.

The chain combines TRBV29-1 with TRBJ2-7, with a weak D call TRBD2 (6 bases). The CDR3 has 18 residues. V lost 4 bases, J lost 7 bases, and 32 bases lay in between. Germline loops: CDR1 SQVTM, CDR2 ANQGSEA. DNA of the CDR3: TGCAGCGTTGTGGGGGTGCCGTCCGGGAGTGGGATTGATGGGGAGCAGTACTTC. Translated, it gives CSVVGVPSGSGIDGEQYF.

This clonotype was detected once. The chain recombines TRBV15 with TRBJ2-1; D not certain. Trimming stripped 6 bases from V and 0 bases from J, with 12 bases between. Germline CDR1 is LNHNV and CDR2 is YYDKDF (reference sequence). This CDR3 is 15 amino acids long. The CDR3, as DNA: TGTGCCACCAGTAGTACAGTCACCTCCTACAATGAGCAGTTCTTC. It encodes CATSSTVTSYNEQFF.